The 15 T cell receptor beta chains below all came from one sample that was sequenced in a study of T cells in Graves' hyperthyroidism and ophthalmopathy. Authors of the study amplified TCR beta CDR3 regions from RNA transcripts. A first-round RT-PCR of the TCR CDR3 used the HTBI primer set. MiXCR, run by TCRdb on the multiplex PCR reads, gives a single entry per CDR3 protein. The repertoire includes about 270,000 distinct CDR3 sequences, 20% to 25% of them detected once, and 64% sits in the top ten. The sequenced sample was blood. All receptors come from a man in his thirties or forties with Graves' ophthalmopathy.

This clonotype was detected only a few times. The chain uses TRBV15 and TRBJ1-4; weak D call: TRBD1 (5 bases). CDR3 size: 18 residues. Germline assignment: CDR1 LNHNV and CDR2 YYDKDF (reference sequence). Trimming removed 0 bases at V and 2 bases at J, with 16 bases between. The CDR3 nucleotides read TGTGCCACCAGCAGAGAATCGGCAGCAGGGCGCACTAATGAAAAACTGTTTTTT. It specifies CATSRESAAGRTNEKLFF.

This clonotype was picked up a small number of times. This chain joins TRBV14 and TRBJ2-7; 7 bases align to TRBD1. Germline CDR1 SGHDN, CDR2 FVKESK. The CDR3 is 14 residues long. The V and J ends lost 6 bases and 3 bases, in that order; junction bases with no gene match: 8. CDR3 DNA: TGTGCCAGCAGTGGCGACAGGGAATTCTACGAGCAGTACTTC. Amino acids: CASSGDREFYEQYF.

V gene TRBV7-9 combines with J gene TRBJ2-7; 11 bases fit TRBD2. CDR1 and CDR2 from the germline V gene are SEHNR and FQNEAQ (reference sequence). The length of the CDR3 is 16 residues. V was clipped by 5 bases and J by 5 bases; unmatched bases: 11. CDR3 DNA sequence: TGTGCCAGCAGCGTCGGTCTAGCGGGAGGTGAAAACGAGCAGTACTTC. Translated: CASSVGLAGGENEQYF.

This clonotype was found a few times. This chain uses TRBV28 with TRBJ1-5; 8 nucleotides line up with TRBD1. This CDR3 region has 15 residues. Trimming cost V 6 bases and J 7 bases; bases outside gene matches: 11. CDR1 and CDR2 from the germline V gene are MDHEN and SYDVKM. CDR3 bases: TGTGCCAGCAGCCCCTTTGGACAGGGAAGACAGCCCCAGCATTTT. This translates into CASSPFGQGRQPQHF. Based on the CDR3 plus reference TRBV28 and TRBJ1-5, the full variable domain is DVKVTQSSRYLVKRTGEKVFLECVQDMDHENMFWYRQDPGLGLRLIYFSYDVKMKEKGDIPEGYSVSREKKERFSLILESASTNQTSMYLCASSPFGQGRQPQHFGDGTRLSIL.

This rearrangement joins TRBV6-1 to TRBJ2-7, with 9 bases aligning to TRBD1. V shed 0 bases, J shed 3 bases, and the junction held 3 bases outside the gene matches. Germline CDR1 reads MNHNS; CDR2 reads SASEGT. The CDR3 covers 15 residues. CDR3 loop: CASSEAETGGYEQYF. CDR3 coding DNA: TGTGCCAGCAGTGAAGCGGAGACAGGGGGCTACGAGCAGTACTTC.

This clonotype turned up a few times. The chain carries TRBV7-6 and TRBJ2-2, with D tentatively TRBD1 (6 bases). Trimming removed 1 base at V and 4 bases at J, with 10 bases between. CDR3 length: 15 residues. Germline CDR1 reads SGHVS; CDR2 reads FNYEAQ. CDR3 sequence reads: CASSLEVTGTGELFF. Here the CDR3 DNA reads TGTGCCAGCAGCTTAGAGGTGACAGGCACCGGGGAGCTGTTTTTT.

The chain links TRBV11-3 to TRBJ2-3, with 8 bases matching TRBD2. J lost 2 bases, V lost 5 bases, and 3 bases had no gene match. Germline V gene lookup returns CDR1 SGHNT and CDR2 YENEEA. The CDR3 runs 14 residues. DNA for the CDR3: TGTGCCAGCAGCCTGGGACTAGTCACAGATACGCAGTATTTT. This translates into CASSLGLVTDTQYF.

There are a few counts of this clonotype. The rearrangement uses TRBV13 and TRBJ2-1; D is perhaps TRBD1 (6 bases). CDR3 length: 15 residues. V was shortened by 5 bases and J by 2 bases, with 13 bases between the two germline ends. Germline V CDR1 and CDR2: PRHDT, FYEKMQ (reference sequence). The CDR3 bases are TGTGCCAGCAGCCTAAAACAGGGACCCTACAATGAGCAGTTCTTC. Its protein product is CASSLKQGPYNEQFF.

This clonotype was counted many times. The chain combines TRBV2 with TRBJ2-1; 9 positions agree with TRBD1. This CDR3 spans 15 amino acids. Germline CDR1 and CDR2: SNHLY and FYNNEI. Trimming at V came to 4 bases and at J to 1 base, leaving 2 bases not matched to a gene. CDR3 sequence: CASSADRGSYNEQFF. CDR3 coding DNA: TGTGCCAGCAGTGCGGACAGGGGATCCTACAATGAGCAGTTCTTC.

The table lists this clonotype with a few counts. At one boundary the junction diverges from the germline segment, which might be a read error. The chain employs TRBV3-1 and TRBJ2-1; a weak D match, TRBD2 (5 bases). The CDR3 runs to 15 residues. The germline CDR1 and CDR2 sequences are LGHDT and YNNKEL (reference sequence). The CDR3 nucleotides read TGTGCCAGCAGCCACCTGGACTCTACCTACAATGAGCAGGTCTTC. Protein sequence: CASSHLDSTYNEQVF.

This clonotype was recorded a few times. This chain links TRBV12-3 or TRBV12-4 with TRBJ2-3; D perhaps matches TRBD2 (6 bases). The CDR3 covers 17 residues. V was clipped by 2 bases and J by 4 bases, with 19 bases between them. The CDR3, as DNA: TGTGCCAGCAGTTTAAGTCCGACTAGTGCCCCTTCAGATACGCAGTATTTT. Residues: CASSLSPTSAPSDTQYF.

This clonotype was observed a handful of times. A far bigger clonotype differs at one base, so this is likely a read error. This rearrangement joins TRBV28 to TRBJ2-7; possible D gene TRBD1, 5 bases. Looked up from germline, CDR1 is MDHEN and CDR2 is SYDVKM. This CDR3 contains 12 residues. The CDR3 reads CASSLSGYEQHF. CDR3 nucleotide sequence: TGTGCCAGCAGTTTATCAGGGTACGAGCAGCACTTC.

The chain joins TRBV18 to TRBJ2-7, with D possibly matching TRBD2 (6 bases). The CDR3 is 17 residues long. The V end was cut by 0 bases, the J end by 6 bases, with 21 bases between. CDR1 KGHSH and CDR2 LQKENI come from the germline V gene. The chain's CDR3 is CASSPPMSGSAVGEQYF. In DNA, the CDR3 is TGTGCCAGCTCACCACCGATGTCCGGGAGTGCTGTTGGCGAGCAGTACTTC.

The chain uses TRBV7-9 and TRBJ1-4; D is uncertain. Trimming took 5 bases from V and 4 from J, leaving 23 bases between them. Germline V gene lookup returns CDR1 SEHNR and CDR2 FQNEAQ (reference sequence). This CDR3 is built from 18 residues. DNA for the CDR3: TGTGCCAGCAGCCTCTACTCGGGATACTACAACCTTAATGAAAAACTGTTTTTT. Protein sequence: CASSLYSGYYNLNEKLFF.

A remark on this clonotype: The CDR3 end shows no conserved phenylalanine or tryptophan, and so a read error is likely. The V and J genes are TRBV20-1 and TRBJ2-5; no clear D. The CDR3 spans 13 residues. The germline V and J ends were trimmed by 0 bases and 5 bases, with 10 bases remaining between them. Germline-derived CDR1 and CDR2 are DFQATT and SNEGSKA (reference sequence). CDR3 bases: TGCAGTGCTAGAGATGAGCCCTGGGAGACCCAGTACCTC. Translation gives CSARDEPWETQYL.